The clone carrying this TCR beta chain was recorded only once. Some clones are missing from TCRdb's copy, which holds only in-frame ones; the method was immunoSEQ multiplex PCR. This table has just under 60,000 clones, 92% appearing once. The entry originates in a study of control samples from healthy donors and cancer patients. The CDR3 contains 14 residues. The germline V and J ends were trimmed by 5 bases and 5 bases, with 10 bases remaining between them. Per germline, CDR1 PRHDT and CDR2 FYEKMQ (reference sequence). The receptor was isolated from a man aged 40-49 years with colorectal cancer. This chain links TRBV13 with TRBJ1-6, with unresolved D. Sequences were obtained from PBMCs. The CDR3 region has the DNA TGTGCCAGCAGCGTCCGACGGGATAATTCACCCCTCCACTTT. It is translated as CASSVRRDNSPLHF.